This T cell receptor beta chain comes out of a study of shared clonotypes between healthy human individuals. Whole-study findings and limits: Donor scarcity curtailed the genetic and exposure-history diversity represented herein. Sorted-subset samples were not fully sequenced, rarefaction indicated. Naive subsets usually exceeded memory subsets in estimated richness. Collection of samples was limited to blood; tissue repertoires likely differ.

The CDR3 runs to 10 residues. The germline CDR1 and CDR2 sequences are MNHNS and SASEGT. V dropped 2 bases and J dropped 7 bases, with 3 bases sitting between them. Using immunoSEQ multiplex PCR, the repertoire was profiled, and TCRdb retains in-frame clones only, with some absent. This sample carries around 99,000 clones, approximately 63% of them seen once, and the ten largest clones take roughly 50%. For this clone: As yet, its antigen is unknown.

The TCR originated in a man under 40 in good health. Sequenced sample: memory CD8+ T cells sorted from blood. Stated subset: CD45RO+ cells pooled with CCR7-negative TemRA cells. The chain links TRBV6-1 to TRBJ2-7, with unresolved D. CDR3: CASSEWEQYF. In DNA form, the CDR3 reads TGTGCCAGCAGTGAATGGGAGCAGTACTTC.